Below are 18 T cell receptor beta chains sequenced from a single sample in a study of patients and donors after allogeneic stem cell transplantation. Each CDR3 protein gets one entry after TCRdb re-called the RT-PCR reads with MiXCR. The sample carries about 110,000 distinct CDR3 sequences, 35% recorded once. The sequencing sample was made of blood, either unsorted or a sorted T cell fraction (not recorded which). Receptor source: a human donor who was either an allogeneic HSCT recipient or a stem cell or donor lymphocyte infusion donor (not recorded which). It is not recorded whose cells these are; they may come from a transplant donor.

The gene calls are TRBV29-1 and TRBJ1-2; TRBD1 might be the D (5 bases). The length of the CDR3 is 13 residues. V dropped 1 base and J dropped 5 bases, with 11 bases sitting between them. Germline assignment: CDR1 SQVTM and CDR2 ANQGSEA. CDR3 DNA: TGCAGCGTTGAAGTGACAAGGGGATATGGCTACACCTTC. It encodes CSVEVTRGYGYTF.

The V call is TRBV12-3 or TRBV12-4, the J call TRBJ2-2; D not resolved. Trimming stripped 7 bases from V and 5 bases from J, with 14 bases between. This CDR3 contains 14 residues. The CDR3 region has the DNA TGTGCCAGCATCTCCCGTGCTAGGACCGGGGAGCTGTTTTTT. Its translation: CASISRARTGELFF.

This clonotype has more than one count but fewer than ten. This chain connects TRBV20-1 to TRBJ1-1; TRBD1 matches at 12 bases. The trim removed 4 bases at V and 4 bases at J, leaving 13 bases unmatched. Germline CDR1 reads DFQATT; CDR2 reads SNEGSKA (reference sequence). CDR3 length: 17 residues. CDR3 nucleotide sequence: TGCAGTGCTAAATCCGGGACAGGGGGCGTCGGGAGCACTGAAGCTTTCTTT. Amino acids: CSAKSGTGGVGSTEAFF.

The chain carries TRBV5-5 and TRBJ1-1; a possible D gene is TRBD1 (5 bases). The CDR3 is 14 residues long. Trimming left V 6 bases short and J 1 base short, with 13 bases between. CDR1 is SGHKS and CDR2 is YYEKEE in the germline V gene (reference sequence). The CDR3 here is CASNRLRGNTEAFF. The CDR3 coding sequence is TGTGCCAGCAACCGACTTAGGGGGAACACTGAAGCTTTCTTT.

V gene TRBV12-3 or TRBV12-4 combines with J gene TRBJ2-5; 7 bases match TRBD2. The CDR3 contains 12 residues. V gave up 8 bases and J gave up 8 bases; unmatched junction bases: 8. The CDR3 loop is CASAYPGGTQYF. CDR3 sequence (DNA): TGTGCCAGCGCCTACCCGGGGGGAACCCAGTACTTC.

This clonotype was seen only a few times. V is TRBV5-1 and J is TRBJ1-3, with 7 positions matching TRBD1. This CDR3 contains 16 residues. Trimming cost V 3 bases and J 0 bases; bases outside gene matches: 6. Germline V CDR1 and CDR2: SGHRS, YFSETQ. CDR3 bases: TGCGCCAGCAGCTACAGGGGACAAATCTCTGGAAACACCATATATTTT. Translating gives CASSYRGQISGNTIYF.

V is TRBV5-1 and J is TRBJ2-1, with a tentative D call TRBD2 (5 bases). Trimming removed 4 bases at V and 0 bases at J, with 8 bases between. CDR1 is SGHRS, CDR2 YFSETQ, per germline. The CDR3 length is 14 residues. The CDR3 region is CASSPGNSYNEQFF. The DNA of the CDR3 is TGCGCCAGCAGCCCCGGGAACTCCTACAATGAGCAGTTCTTC.

The V and J genes are TRBV24-1 and TRBJ2-6; D is uncertain. The CDR3 loop spans 14 amino acids. The germline V gene encodes CDR1 KGHDR and CDR2 SFDVKD. V was clipped by 4 bases and J by 1 base, with 4 bases between them. The CDR3 region has the DNA TGTGCCACCAGTGACCCTTCTGGGGCCAACGTCCTGACTTTC. It specifies CATSDPSGANVLTF.

The CDR3 DNA is TGTGCCAGCAGTTTCACGGGAGGGGGGGAGAATGAGCAGTTCTTC. Amino acids: CASSFTGGGENEQFF. The J gene is TRBJ2-1, the V gene TRBV12-3 or TRBV12-4; the match to TRBD2 covers 8 bases. The V segment lost 3 bases and the J segment 7 bases; nucleotides outside the gene matches: 8. This CDR3 is 15 amino acids long.

This rearrangement joins TRBV11-2 to TRBJ2-1; D is perhaps TRBD2 (5 bases). V was shortened by 3 bases and J by 9 bases, with 18 bases between the two germline ends. Germline CDR1 and CDR2: SGHAT and FQNNGV. The CDR3 length is 15 residues. CDR3 coding DNA: TGTGCCAGCAGCTTCCCCCGGGATAGCGCTACTGAGCAGTTCTTC. It translates to CASSFPRDSATEQFF.

The chain has TRBV6-5 and TRBJ1-1, with 7 bases fitting TRBD1. The CDR3 spans 14 residues. The ends lost 6 bases at V and 7 bases at J; junction bases unmatched: 11. CDR1 and CDR2 from the germline V gene are MNHEY and SVGAGI. CDR3 DNA: TGTGCCAGCAGCACCGGGACAGCAGCCCATGAAGCTTTCTTT. Translating gives CASSTGTAAHEAFF.

The genes are TRBV20-1 and TRBJ2-3, with a tentative D call TRBD1 (5 bases). In germline, CDR1 is DFQATT, CDR2 SNEGSKA (reference sequence). The CDR3 is made up of 15 amino acids. V lost 5 bases and J 4 bases, leaving 19 bases between the germline ends. CDR3 protein: CSADGTPFRADTQYF. For the CDR3, the DNA is TGCAGTGCTGACGGCACACCATTCAGGGCAGATACGCAGTATTTT.

This clonotype has a handful of counts. The chain carries TRBV29-1 and TRBJ1-4; maybe TRBD1 (6 bases). Trimming took 3 bases from V and 6 from J, leaving 11 bases between them. Germline V gives CDR1 SQVTM, CDR2 ANQGSEA. The CDR3 totals 13 residues. CDR3 amino acids: CSVDPKGDEKLFF. CDR3 nucleotides: TGCAGCGTTGACCCCAAGGGGGATGAAAAACTGTTTTTT.

The chain carries TRBV9 and TRBJ2-1; possible D gene TRBD2, 5 bases. CDR1 and CDR2 from the germline V gene are SGDLS and YYNGEE. V gave up 2 bases and J gave up 4 bases, with 10 bases separating them. This CDR3 comprises 14 residues. CDR3 bases: TGTGCCAGCAGCGTGGGAGACGTTTACAATGAGCAGTTCTTC. It translates to CASSVGDVYNEQFF.

This clonotype was observed a few times. The chain uses TRBV28 and TRBJ1-1; the D gene is possibly TRBD1 (6 bases). Germline V gene data show CDR1 as MDHEN and CDR2 as SYDVKM. V lost 5 bases, J lost 4 bases, and 11 bases lay in between. The CDR3 runs 13 residues. The DNA of the CDR3 is TGTGCCAGCAGTGGCGACAGGCCCACTGAAGCTTTCTTT. Translated, it gives CASSGDRPTEAFF.

The genes are TRBV4-3 and TRBJ2-7, with TRBD1 identical over 7 bases. The germline V gene encodes CDR1 LGHNA and CDR2 YSLEER. V shed 0 bases and J 2 bases; nucleotides not matched to a gene: 7. This CDR3 spans 16 amino acids. CDR3 in DNA: TGCGCCAGCAGCCAAGAACAGGGGTACAGTCCCTACGAGCAGTACTTC. Translated, it gives CASSQEQGYSPYEQYF.

This clonotype occurred once. The CDR3 DNA reads TGTGCCAGCAGCACATTAACCAGGGATACAGAGACCCAGTACTTC. Translation: CASSTLTRDTETQYF. The rearrangement uses TRBV5-6 and TRBJ2-5, with D possibly being TRBD1 (5 bases). V dropped 4 bases and J dropped 4 bases, with 17 bases sitting between them. The CDR3 loop spans 15 amino acids. Germline lookup yields CDR1 SGHDT and CDR2 YYEEEE.

This clonotype was recorded a few times. The chain couples TRBV24-1 to TRBJ1-2, with a tentative D call TRBD1 (5 bases). Germline loops: CDR1 KGHDR, CDR2 SFDVKD. V lost 2 bases and J lost 8, with 14 bases in between. The CDR3 runs to 14 residues. The CDR3 loop reads CATSDSGRGEGYTF. The CDR3, as DNA: TGTGCCACCAGTGATTCAGGGCGGGGTGAAGGCTACACCTTC.